This TCR beta chain was sequenced during a study of beta chain features in type 1 diabetes. CDR3 length: 13 residues. Trimming took 6 bases from V and 4 from J, leaving 12 bases between them. Per germline, CDR1 SEHNR and CDR2 FQNEAQ (reference sequence). Purity of each sorted population was above 95%. The investigators reverse transcribed all of the isolated RNA, so they sequenced expressed TCRB transcripts. Only in-frame clones appear in the TCRdb table, and some are missing; sequencing was by immunoSEQ multiplex PCR. This table holds over 700,000 clones, about a sixth found once. This clone was found a few times.

The source of this sequence is a woman under 30 in good health. V gene TRBV7-9 combines with J gene TRBJ1-2; perhaps TRBD1 as D (5 bases). The specimen was naive CD4+ T cells from blood. The CDR3 protein is CASRKTEFYGYTF. In DNA, the CDR3 is TGTGCCAGCAGGAAGACAGAATTCTATGGCTACACCTTC.